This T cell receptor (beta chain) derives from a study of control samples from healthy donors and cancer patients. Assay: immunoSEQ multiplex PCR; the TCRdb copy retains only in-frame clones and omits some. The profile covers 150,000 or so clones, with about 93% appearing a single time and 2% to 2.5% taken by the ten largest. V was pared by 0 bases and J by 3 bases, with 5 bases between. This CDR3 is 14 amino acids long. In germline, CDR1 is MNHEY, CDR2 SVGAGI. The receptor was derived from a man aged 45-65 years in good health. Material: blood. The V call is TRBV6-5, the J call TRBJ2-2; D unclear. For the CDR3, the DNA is TGTGCCAGCAGTTACTCCGGAGACACCGGGGAGCTGTTTTTT. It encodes CASSYSGDTGELFF.